This note documents a single TCR beta chain sequence. This entry is derived from a study of cytomegalovirus exposure and HLA in healthy donors. V was pared by 7 bases and J by 0 bases, with 0 bases of the junction left unmatched. The CDR3 is made up of 13 amino acids. The germline CDR1 and CDR2 sequences are LGHNT and FRNRAP. Measured with immunoSEQ multiplex PCR; TCRdb has only the in-frame clones, and not every one. The table shows over 150,000 clones, with around 90% occurring only once. The TCR comes from a woman between 18 and 30 years old in good health and CMV-seropositive. The material sequenced was PBMCs. This chain connects TRBV12-5 to TRBJ2-7, with 10 bases aligning to TRBD2. The CDR3, as DNA: TGTGCTAGTGCTAGCGGGAGCTCCTACGAGCAGTACTTC. The encoded protein is CASASGSSYEQYF.